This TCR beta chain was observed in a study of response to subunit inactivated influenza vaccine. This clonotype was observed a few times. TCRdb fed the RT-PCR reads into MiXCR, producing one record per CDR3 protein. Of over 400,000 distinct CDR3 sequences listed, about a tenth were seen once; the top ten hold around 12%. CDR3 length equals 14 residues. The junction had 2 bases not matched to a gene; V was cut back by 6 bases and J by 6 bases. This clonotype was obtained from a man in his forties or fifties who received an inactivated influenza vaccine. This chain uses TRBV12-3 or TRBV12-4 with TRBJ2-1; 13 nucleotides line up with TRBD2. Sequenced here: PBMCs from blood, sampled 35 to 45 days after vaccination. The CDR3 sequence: CASRTSGGTNEQFF. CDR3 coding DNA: TGTGCCAGCAGGACTAGCGGGGGGACCAATGAGCAGTTCTTC.